Sequencing of this T cell receptor beta chain was carried out in a study of T cell repertoires in cytomegalovirus infection. Trimming took off 5 bases at V and 6 bases at J, with 16 bases between the two ends. The CDR3 runs 15 residues. CDR1 and CDR2 from the germline V gene are SGHNT and YENEEA. MiXCR, run by TCRdb on the reads, gives a single entry per CDR3 protein. The sample lists 200,000 or so distinct CDR3 sequences, over 25% occurring once. The source material was PBMCs. This receptor was obtained from a human donor in good health (CMV status not recorded). Some clones in this sample may be carry-over from other donors' samples. The chain has TRBV11-3 and TRBJ2-2, with D perhaps given as TRBD1 or TRBD2 (5 bases each). CDR3 region: CASSLGTNGAGELFF. The CDR3 DNA reads TGTGCCAGCAGCCTGGGGACCAACGGCGCCGGGGAGCTGTTTTTT.